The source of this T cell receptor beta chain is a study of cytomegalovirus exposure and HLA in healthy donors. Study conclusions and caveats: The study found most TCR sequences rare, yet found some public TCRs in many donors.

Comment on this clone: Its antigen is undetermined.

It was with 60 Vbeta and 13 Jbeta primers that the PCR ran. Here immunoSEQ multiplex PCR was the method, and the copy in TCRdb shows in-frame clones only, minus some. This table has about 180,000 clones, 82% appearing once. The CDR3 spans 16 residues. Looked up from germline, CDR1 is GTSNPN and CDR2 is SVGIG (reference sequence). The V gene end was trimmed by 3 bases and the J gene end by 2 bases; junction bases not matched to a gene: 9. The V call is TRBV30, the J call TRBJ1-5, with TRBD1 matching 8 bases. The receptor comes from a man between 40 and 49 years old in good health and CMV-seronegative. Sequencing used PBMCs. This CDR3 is CAWSVWGQEGNQPQHF. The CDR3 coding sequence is TGTGCCTGGAGCGTCTGGGGACAGGAGGGCAATCAGCCCCAGCATTTT.